These 18 T cell receptor beta chains originate from one sample sequenced in a study of chemoradiotherapy in HPV16-positive cancers. Profiled with immunoSEQ multiplex PCR; TCRdb holds only in-frame clones, not every one. This table has some 11,000 clones, more than 50% appearing once. The sample was taken from a patient who underwent chemoradiotherapy. These receptors were taken from a human donor with HPV-associated anogenital cancer.

The chain has TRBV5-1 and TRBJ1-1; TRBD1 is a possible D gene (5 bases). V lost 3 bases, J lost 10 bases, and 19 bases lay in between. This CDR3 is built from 14 residues. The germline V gene has CDR1 SGHRS and CDR2 YFSETQ. The CDR3 loop reads CASSSVGRPTIAFF. CDR3 coding DNA: TGCGCCAGCAGCTCGGTGGGACGTCCGACGATAGCTTTCTTT.

The J gene is TRBJ1-2, the V gene TRBV30; D remains ambiguous. The V gene lost 0 bases and the J gene lost 2 bases, with 1 base spanning the gap. The germline CDR1 and CDR2 sequences are GTSNPN and SVGIG (reference sequence). CDR3 size: 11 residues. CDR3 sequence: CAWSVNYGYTF. DNA for the CDR3: TGTGCCTGGAGTGTAAACTATGGCTACACCTTC.

The rearrangement links TRBV30 to TRBJ1-3; 7 bases line up with TRBD1. The germline gives CDR1 GTSNPN, CDR2 SVGIG (reference sequence). With 2 bases clipped from V and 0 bases from J, the junction kept 7 bases outside the gene matches. The CDR3 runs 16 residues. The DNA for the CDR3 is TGTGCCTGGAGTCGTGAGGGGGCCTACTCTGGAAACACCATATATTTT. Translation: CAWSREGAYSGNTIYF.

The count of this clone is one. V and J are TRBV6-6 and TRBJ2-1; D gene uncertain. CDR3 size: 11 residues. CDR1 is MNHNY, CDR2 SVGAGI, per germline (reference sequence). Trimming shortened V by 5 bases and J by 7 bases, and 6 bases separated the two germline ends. The DNA of the CDR3 is TGTGCCAGCAGTCAAATGAATGAGCAGTTCTTC. Protein sequence: CASSQMNEQFF.

V gene TRBV5-4 combines with J gene TRBJ2-3, with 8 bases matching TRBD1. Germline CDR1 is SGHNT and CDR2 is YYREEE (reference sequence). The CDR3 is made up of 15 amino acids. Losses at the gene ends were 4 bases for V and 0 bases for J; bases not matched to a gene: 4. In DNA form, the CDR3 reads TGTGCCAGCAGCCCAGGGGACAGGAGCACAGATACGCAGTATTTT. Its protein is CASSPGDRSTDTQYF. The variable domain in full, completed from reference TRBV5-4 and TRBJ2-3, reads ETGVTQSPTHLIKTRGQQVTLRCSSQSGHNTVSWYQQALGQGPQFIFQYYREEENGRGNFPPRFSGLQFPNYSSELNVNALELDDSALYLCASSPGDRSTDTQYFGPGTRLTVL.

The chain couples TRBV9 to TRBJ1-3, with 7 bases identical to TRBD1. V dropped 0 bases and J dropped 0; count of bases not matched to a gene: 18. The CDR3 consists of 21 residues. Germline-derived CDR1 and CDR2 are SGDLS and YYNGEE. CDR3 nucleotide sequence: TGTGCCAGCAGCGTAGCCCCGGCAGGCAGGGGGAGTCCCAGCTCTGGAAACACCATATATTTT. Its protein is CASSVAPAGRGSPSSGNTIYF.

This rearrangement joins TRBV7-3 to TRBJ2-3; perhaps TRBD2 as D (5 bases). V lost 5 bases and J lost 2, with 11 bases in between. The CDR3 is 14 amino acids. Germline V gene lookup returns CDR1 SGHTA and CDR2 FQGTGA. CDR3 region: CASSKPGFTDTQYF. CDR3 sequence (DNA): TGTGCCAGCAGCAAACCGGGGTTCACAGATACGCAGTATTTT.

The chain combines TRBV5-4 with TRBJ2-3; unclear D gene. Trimming took 1 base from V and 0 from J, leaving 0 bases between them. The CDR3 consists of 12 residues. Germline V gives CDR1 SGHNT, CDR2 YYREEE (reference sequence). The chain's CDR3 is CASSLSTDTQYF. CDR3 nucleotide sequence: TGTGCCAGCAGCTTGAGCACAGATACGCAGTATTTT.

V is TRBV7-2 and J is TRBJ2-3; the match to TRBD2 covers 12 bases. J lost 1 base, V lost 5 bases, and 10 bases had no gene match. The CDR3 is 18 amino acids. The V gene's germline CDR1 is SGHTA and CDR2 FQGNSA. CDR3 region: CASSRRASGGDGTDTQYF. The CDR3 bases are TGTGCCAGCAGCCGTCGGGCTAGCGGGGGGGATGGCACAGATACGCAGTATTTT. The whole variable domain, filled in from reference TRBV7-2 and TRBJ2-3, reads GAGVSQSPSNKVTEKGKDVELRCDPISGHTALYWYRQSLGQGLEFLIYFQGNSAPDKSGLPSDRFSAERTGGSVSTLTIQRTQQEDSAVYLCASSRRASGGDGTDTQYFGPGTRLTVL.

V and J are TRBV2 and TRBJ2-1; 16 bases line up with TRBD2. The CDR3 runs 19 residues. Germline V gene data show CDR1 as SNHLY and CDR2 as FYNNEI. V gave up 8 bases and J gave up 1 base; unmatched junction bases: 11. The CDR3 nucleotides are TGTGCCAGCTCCCCCGCGGGACTAGCGGGGGGGCCGTCCTACAATGAGCAGTTCTTC. It codes for CASSPAGLAGGPSYNEQFF.

The chain carries TRBV2 and TRBJ1-4; TRBD1 is a possible D gene (5 bases). The CDR3 covers 13 residues. V was pared by 0 bases and J by 13 bases, with 12 bases between. CDR1 and CDR2 (germline): SNHLY, FYNNEI. The CDR3 reads CASSEARGLGLFF. In DNA form, the CDR3 reads TGTGCCAGCAGTGAAGCGCGGGGGTTAGGACTGTTTTTT.

This clone was observed a handful of times. The CDR3 DNA is TGTGCCTGTACCGGGACATCGGACACTGAAGCTTTCTTT. This encodes CACTGTSDTEAFF. The V gene is TRBV30, the J gene TRBJ1-1, with D possibly TRBD1 on 6 matching bases. V lost 6 bases, J lost 3 bases, and 14 bases lay in between. This CDR3 is built from 13 residues. Germline loops: CDR1 GTSNPN, CDR2 SVGIG (reference sequence).

This chain joins TRBV28 and TRBJ1-1; 11 positions match TRBD1. The CDR3 is 15 residues long. Germline CDR1 MDHEN, CDR2 SYDVKM. V was pared by 6 bases and J by 4 bases, with 7 bases of the junction left unmatched. The DNA for the CDR3 is TGTGCCAGCAGGCGGACAGGGGGCATGGGCACTGAAGCTTTCTTT. It encodes CASRRTGGMGTEAFF.

The chain links TRBV7-2 to TRBJ1-1; tentatively, D is TRBD1 (5 bases). Germline V gene lookup returns CDR1 SGHTA and CDR2 FQGNSA. The CDR3 is made up of 18 amino acids. Trimming left V 1 base short and J 1 base short, with 19 bases between. The CDR3 DNA reads TGTGCCAGCAGCTTAGGGGCAGGGTGGGTTGGCCGGAACACTGAAGCTTTCTTT. Translating it yields CASSLGAGWVGRNTEAFF.

This clone was counted only a few times. This sequence joins TRBV27 and TRBJ1-1, with D possibly being TRBD1 (5 bases). The germline V gene has CDR1 MNHEY and CDR2 SMNVEV (reference sequence). Trimming took off 5 bases at V and 10 bases at J, with 20 bases between the two ends. The CDR3 spans 14 residues. The CDR3 here is CASSPWMGSGGAFF. The CDR3 DNA reads TGTGCCAGCAGTCCCTGGATGGGGTCGGGGGGAGCTTTCTTT.

V gene TRBV27 combines with J gene TRBJ2-7, with D possibly being TRBD2 (6 bases). The V gene lost 1 base and the J gene lost 7 bases, with 23 bases spanning the gap. Germline-derived CDR1 and CDR2 are MNHEY and SMNVEV (reference sequence). The CDR3 has 17 amino acids. The CDR3 spells CASSLYRGGSTPGEQYF. The CDR3 coding sequence is TGTGCCAGCAGTTTATATAGAGGAGGGAGCACCCCTGGGGAGCAGTACTTC.

The count of this clone is one. V gene TRBV7-3 combines with J gene TRBJ2-1; TRBD2 matches 9 bases. The ends lost 1 base at V and 5 bases at J; junction bases unmatched: 12. The CDR3 totals 18 residues. CDR1 is SGHTA and CDR2 is FQGTGA in the germline V gene. The CDR3, as DNA: TGTGCCAGCAGCTTAAGGCCAATCGCGGGGGGGCCGAACAATGAGCAGTTCTTC. This encodes CASSLRPIAGGPNNEQFF.

The chain links TRBV10-3 to TRBJ1-3; D unclear. Germline V lookup: CDR1 ENHRY, CDR2 SYGVKD. V gave up 4 bases and J gave up 3 bases, with 10 bases separating them. This CDR3 comprises 14 residues. The DNA of the CDR3 is TGTGCCATCAGTGCCGAGGCGGATGGAAACACCATATATTTT. Its protein product is CAISAEADGNTIYF.